This paragraph covers one T cell receptor beta chain sequence. What it binds is unknown. This sample was taken from a study of immune evolution from preneoplasia to lung adenocarcinoma. The data were produced by immunoSEQ multiplex PCR, yet TCRdb's version contains in-frame clones alone and is incomplete. Here the sample spans about 4,000 clones, 70% to 85% being singletons. Germline V gene sequence: CDR1 SGHTA, CDR2 FQGTGA. The CDR3 extends over 15 amino acids. V was cut by 5 bases and J by 1 base, with 12 bases left in between. Study results and limitations: From normal lung to invasive adenocarcinoma, top clone frequencies appeared to decrease. Clonality was highest in normal lung, lower in later-stage lesions apparently.

Histologic diagnosis was independently verified by two lung pathologists. V gene TRBV7-3 combines with J gene TRBJ2-1; no clear D. The source is a person aged 55-85 years with lung adenocarcinoma. The source material was FFPE adjacent normal lung tissue. The CDR3 loop is CASSQGSGSYNEQFF. In nucleotides, the CDR3 is TGTGCCAGCAGCCAAGGGTCCGGATCCTACAATGAGCAGTTCTTC.